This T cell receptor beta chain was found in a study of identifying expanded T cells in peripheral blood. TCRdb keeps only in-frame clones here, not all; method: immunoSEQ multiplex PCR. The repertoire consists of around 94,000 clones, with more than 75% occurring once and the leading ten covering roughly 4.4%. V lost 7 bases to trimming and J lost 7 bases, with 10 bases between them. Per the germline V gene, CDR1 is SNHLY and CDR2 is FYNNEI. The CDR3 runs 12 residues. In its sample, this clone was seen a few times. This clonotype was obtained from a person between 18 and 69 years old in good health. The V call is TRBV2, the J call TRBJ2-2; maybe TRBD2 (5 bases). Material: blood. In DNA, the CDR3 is TGTGCCAGCAACGGGAACCGCGGGGAGCTGTTTTTT. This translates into CASNGNRGELFF.